The clone carrying this T cell receptor beta chain was picked up a small number of times. Once RNA had been extracted, it was reverse transcribed into cDNA to act as the sequencing template. Generated by immunoSEQ multiplex PCR, the TCRdb table keeps only in-frame clones and is missing some. The sample lists 150,000 to 200,000 clones, about 60% occurring once. This sample was taken from a study of CD8+ T cells in alopecia areata. Study as a whole: The protocol delivered tofacitinib for 6 to 18 months, then withdrew it for 6 months.

This specimen consisted of CD4+ T cells sorted from blood, obtained at week 0. The receptor's source is a human donor with alopecia areata.

The CDR3 nucleotides read TGTGCCTGGAGGCAGGGGGCCGGTGGCTACACCTTC. The encoded protein is CAWRQGAGGYTF. The rearrangement links TRBV30 to TRBJ1-2, with 8 bases aligning to TRBD1. The CDR3 spans 12 residues. In germline, CDR1 is GTSNPN, CDR2 SVGIG (reference sequence). Trimming at V came to 3 bases and at J to 7 bases, leaving 4 bases not matched to a gene.